These 28 T cell receptor beta chains originate from one sample sequenced in a study of blood T cell repertoires in COVID-19. Sequencing used immunoSEQ multiplex PCR; TCRdb keeps in-frame clones, though not all of them. The repertoire holds about 310,000 clones, with approximately 86% as singletons. Material: peripheral blood. The receptors shown here come from a man between 65 and 79 years old with acute or convalescent COVID-19.

This chain connects TRBV15 to TRBJ2-1, with 10 bases lining up with TRBD1. This CDR3 has 16 residues. Germline CDR1 and CDR2: LNHNV and YYDKDF (reference sequence). The V and J ends lost 3 bases and 5 bases, in that order; junction bases with no gene match: 7. In DNA form, the CDR3 reads TGTGCCACCAGCAGCAACCGGGACAGGGGAAACAATGAGCAGTTCTTC. Its translation is CATSSNRDRGNNEQFF.

This clone was found once. The genes are TRBV10-2 and TRBJ2-3, with 12 bases that match TRBD2. This CDR3 comprises 19 residues. Germline V lookup: CDR1 WSHSY, CDR2 SAAADI. V shed 6 bases, J shed 1 base, and the junction held 14 bases outside the gene matches. The CDR3 region is CASSLTSGRPPRRTDTQYF. Written as DNA, the CDR3 is TGCGCCAGCAGCCTGACTAGCGGGAGACCACCCCGCCGCACAGATACGCAGTATTTT.

V gene TRBV6-5 combines with J gene TRBJ1-1, with TRBD1 matching over 7 bases. V trimming: 4 bases; J trimming: 4 bases; junction bases outside the gene matches: 9. The CDR3 covers 15 residues. Germline V CDR1 and CDR2: MNHEY, SVGAGI. The CDR3: CASSLQGRWGTEAFF. The CDR3, as DNA: TGTGCCAGCAGTTTACAGGGGCGATGGGGCACTGAAGCTTTCTTT.

This clone was seen a handful of times. This sequence joins TRBV10-2 and TRBJ2-7, with 14 bases aligning to TRBD2. The germline V gene encodes CDR1 WSHSY and CDR2 SAAADI. V lost 4 bases, J lost 12 bases, and 5 bases stayed unmatched. This CDR3 is built from 13 residues. CDR3 sequence reads: CASSAGTSGGRYF. The CDR3 region has the DNA TGCGCCAGCAGTGCCGGGACTAGCGGGGGACGGTACTTC.

The chain joins TRBV15 to TRBJ2-7; 10 bases fit TRBD1. The CDR3 loop spans 15 amino acids. V trimming: 1 base; J trimming: 6 bases; junction bases outside the gene matches: 6. CDR1 LNHNV and CDR2 YYDKDF come from the germline V gene (reference sequence). CDR3 nucleotide sequence: TGTGCCACCAGCAGAGGTGGGACAGGGGAGTCCGAGCAGTACTTC. Protein product: CATSRGGTGESEQYF.

The CDR3 protein is CASSDLGQGHTEAFF. CDR3 nucleotides: TGTGCCAGCAGTGACCTGGGACAGGGGCATACTGAAGCTTTCTTT. This chain connects TRBV2 to TRBJ1-1; 10 bases agree with TRBD1. Germline V gene sequence: CDR1 SNHLY, CDR2 FYNNEI. The CDR3 is 15 amino acids. V lost 3 bases and J lost 5; bases outside the gene matches: 6.

The CDR3 nucleotides are TGTGCCAGCAGCCCGCCGGGGGGCGAGCAGTACTTC. It specifies CASSPPGGEQYF. The chain is built from TRBV5-6 and TRBJ2-7; 7 bases are shared with TRBD2. Germline assignment: CDR1 SGHDT and CDR2 YYEEEE. The CDR3 contains 12 residues. V trimming: 4 bases; J trimming: 6 bases; junction bases outside the gene matches: 4.

This clone has a handful of counts. This rearrangement joins TRBV27 to TRBJ2-1, with D perhaps matching TRBD2 (6 bases). Trimming removed 6 bases at V and 8 bases at J, with 14 bases between. Germline values: CDR1 MNHEY, CDR2 SMNVEV (reference sequence). CDR3 length: 13 residues. The CDR3 spells CASSTGRSDEQFF. The CDR3 DNA sequence: TGTGCCAGCAGCACGGGGAGGTCCGATGAGCAGTTCTTC.

The chain couples TRBV4-2 to TRBJ2-3; 10 bases line up with TRBD2. V was clipped by 4 bases and J by 10 bases; unmatched bases: 23. The CDR3 covers 19 residues. The germline gives CDR1 LGHNA, CDR2 YNFKEQ. The DNA for the CDR3 is TGTGCCAGCAGCCTCCAGCCCTCTGGGTCAGCGGGGGGGCCTAGGGCGCAGTATTTT. Translating gives CASSLQPSGSAGGPRAQYF.

The chain recombines TRBV28 with TRBJ1-2; D is ambiguous. Germline V lookup: CDR1 MDHEN, CDR2 SYDVKM. Deletions cut 5 bases from V and 0 bases from J, with 7 bases between. This CDR3 has 13 amino acids. The CDR3 DNA reads TGTGCCAGCAGTATAGTCACTAACTATGGCTACACCTTC. Its translation: CASSIVTNYGYTF.

The chain couples TRBV12-3 or TRBV12-4 to TRBJ2-7; no clear D. The CDR3 extends over 13 amino acids. V was clipped by 3 bases and J by 3 bases, with 9 bases between them. The CDR3 coding sequence is TGTGCCAGCAGTTTCGAGCTGATCTACGAGCAGTACTTC. Its translation is CASSFELIYEQYF.

The rearrangement links TRBV2 to TRBJ2-2, with 7 positions matching TRBD1. With V trimmed by 5 bases and J by 6 bases, 3 bases remained unmatched. The CDR3 has 13 residues. The germline CDR1 and CDR2 sequences are SNHLY and FYNNEI. The CDR3 here is CASSRQGAGELFF. The CDR3 DNA reads TGTGCCAGCAGTAGACAGGGAGCCGGGGAGCTGTTTTTT.

This chain connects TRBV6-5 to TRBJ1-2, with D perhaps matching TRBD1 (5 bases). This CDR3 has 11 amino acids. Germline loops: CDR1 MNHEY, CDR2 SVGAGI. Trimming took off 10 bases at V and 4 bases at J, with 10 bases between the two ends. The CDR3 region is CATWTPYGYTF. The CDR3 region has the DNA TGTGCCACCTGGACACCCTATGGCTACACCTTC.

This chain links TRBV5-4 with TRBJ2-3; TRBD2 agrees at 12 bases. The CDR3 is made up of 17 amino acids. The trim removed 6 bases at V and 6 bases at J, leaving 14 bases unmatched. Germline values: CDR1 SGHNT, CDR2 YYREEE (reference sequence). This CDR3 reads CASTPGLAGGVADTQYF. The CDR3 region has the DNA TGTGCCAGCACGCCAGGGCTAGCGGGGGGGGTCGCGGATACGCAGTATTTT.

The chain recombines TRBV5-5 with TRBJ2-2; 8 bases map to TRBD2. The CDR3 runs 16 residues. The junction had 6 bases not matched to a gene; V was cut back by 4 bases and J by 1 base. The germline CDR1 and CDR2 sequences are SGHKS and YYEKEE (reference sequence). CDR3 in DNA: TGTGCCAGCAGCCGCATCGGGACTAGGAACACCGGGGAGCTGTTTTTT. It translates to CASSRIGTRNTGELFF. Drawing the rest from reference TRBV5-5 and TRBJ2-2, the complete variable domain is DAGVTQSPTHLIKTRGQQVTLRCSPISGHKSVSWYQQVLGQGPQFIFQYYEKEERGRGNFPDRFSARQFPNYSSELNVNALLLGDSALYLCASSRIGTRNTGELFFGEGSRLTVL.

The table lists this clone with a few counts. The chain is built from TRBV6-5 and TRBJ2-2, with unresolved D. The germline V gene encodes CDR1 MNHEY and CDR2 SVGAGI. Between the trimmed V and J ends, which lost 6 bases and 2 bases, there was a span of 13 bases. There are 15 residues in the CDR3. CDR3 protein: CASSRVTANTGELFF. As DNA, the CDR3 is TGTGCCAGCAGCCGTGTCACAGCAAACACCGGGGAGCTGTTTTTT.

The genes are TRBV6-2 or TRBV6-3 and TRBJ2-7; TRBD1 matches at 8 bases. CDR1 and CDR2 from the germline V gene are MNHEY and SVGEGT. This CDR3 spans 14 amino acids. V was clipped by 5 bases and J by 3 bases; unmatched bases: 6. The CDR3 reads CASSQDRANYEQYF. CDR3 DNA: TGTGCCAGCAGTCAGGACAGGGCCAACTACGAGCAGTACTTC.

A few counts support this clone. The V gene is TRBV18, the J gene TRBJ2-1; 10 bases agree with TRBD2. There are 16 residues in the CDR3. V lost 4 bases, J lost 5 bases, and 8 bases stayed unmatched. The germline V gene has CDR1 KGHSH and CDR2 LQKENI. CDR3 sequence: CASSRQSGGAHNEQFF. In nucleotides, the CDR3 is TGTGCCAGCTCACGCCAAAGCGGGGGGGCCCACAATGAGCAGTTCTTC.

The gene calls are TRBV5-1 and TRBJ2-1; 12 bases are shared with TRBD2. The junction had 7 bases not matched to a gene; V was cut back by 1 base and J by 2 bases. This CDR3 region has 18 residues. Germline loops: CDR1 SGHRS, CDR2 YFSETQ. CDR3: CASSLNSGLAGTYNEQFF. The CDR3 DNA reads as TGCGCCAGCAGCTTGAATTCCGGACTAGCGGGGACCTACAATGAGCAGTTCTTC.

The chain is built from TRBV30 and TRBJ1-5; the D gene is possibly TRBD1 (5 bases). The CDR3 consists of 12 residues. V was shortened by 2 bases and J by 5 bases, with 7 bases between the two germline ends. Germline assignment: CDR1 GTSNPN and CDR2 SVGIG (reference sequence). The CDR3 loop reads CAWSPGDQPQHF. In DNA, the CDR3 is TGTGCCTGGAGTCCGGGGGATCAGCCCCAGCATTTT.

The V and J genes are TRBV5-6 and TRBJ2-7; D may be TRBD1 (5 bases). CDR3 length: 15 amino acids. Germline V gene lookup returns CDR1 SGHDT and CDR2 YYEEEE. V gave up 4 bases and J gave up 3 bases, with 17 bases separating them. The CDR3: CASSAGFAIGYEQYF. The CDR3 region has the DNA TGTGCCAGCAGCGCAGGGTTCGCTATTGGCTACGAGCAGTACTTC.

This chain uses TRBV19 with TRBJ1-2; 8 bases are a match to TRBD1. Germline lookup yields CDR1 LNHDA and CDR2 SQIVND (reference sequence). After removal of 5 bases from V and 1 base from J, the junction contained 3 bases not matched to a gene. The CDR3 runs to 14 residues. CDR3 bases: TGTGCCAGTAGTTCCAGGGGGCTTAACTATGGCTACACCTTC. This translates into CASSSRGLNYGYTF.

The rearrangement uses TRBV11-2 and TRBJ1-1; D unresolved. This CDR3 is built from 15 residues. Trimming took off 5 bases at V and 6 bases at J, with 19 bases between the two ends. Germline assignment: CDR1 SGHAT and CDR2 FQNNGV. The CDR3 region has the DNA TGTGCCAGCAGCCTTACAAACCTCCGGGTCGCTGAAGCTTTCTTT. This gives the protein CASSLTNLRVAEAFF.

V gene TRBV6-5 combines with J gene TRBJ1-3, with D maybe TRBD1 (5 bases). V was pared by 10 bases and J by 3 bases, with 13 bases between. CDR1 is MNHEY, CDR2 SVGAGI, per germline. This CDR3 has 13 residues. CDR3 residues: CATLGRVGNTIYF. The CDR3 bases are TGTGCCACCCTAGGCAGGGTTGGAAACACCATATATTTT.

The rearrangement joins TRBV6-6 to TRBJ1-3; 11 positions match TRBD1. CDR1 MNHNY and CDR2 SVGAGI come from the germline V gene (reference sequence). The CDR3 is 13 residues long. The J segment lost 7 bases and the V segment lost 7 bases, leaving 3 bases of the junction unmatched. The CDR3 DNA sequence: TGTGCCAGCACCCGGGACAGGGGGAACACCATATATTTT. Protein: CASTRDRGNTIYF.

V is TRBV2 and J is TRBJ2-7, with D unclear. Germline CDR1 is SNHLY and CDR2 is FYNNEI. The CDR3 totals 11 residues. The ends were cut back, 6 bases at V and 7 bases at J, with 10 bases in the middle. CDR3 residues: CASREAREQYF. The CDR3 bases are TGTGCCAGCAGAGAGGCGAGAGAGCAGTACTTC.

This chain links TRBV7-9 with TRBJ1-6, with D unresolved. CDR1 is SEHNR, CDR2 FQNEAQ, per germline (reference sequence). The CDR3 extends over 14 amino acids. V lost 0 bases and J lost 4, with 4 bases in between. CDR3 nucleotide sequence: TGTGCCAGCAGCTTAGCCCCTTATAATTCACCCCTCCACTTT. It yields the protein CASSLAPYNSPLHF.

V usage is TRBV3-1 (or the pseudogene TRBV3-2) and J usage is TRBJ1-1; D uncertain. The germline gives CDR1 LGHDT, CDR2 YNNKEL (reference sequence). Trimming took 1 base from V and 9 from J, leaving 9 bases between them. CDR3 length: 12 amino acids. CDR3 sequence: CASSQVVEQAFF. In nucleotides, the CDR3 is TGTGCCAGCAGCCAAGTCGTAGAACAAGCTTTCTTT.